Here is one T cell receptor beta chain with its context. Its antigen remains unidentified. The data originate from a study of cytomegalovirus exposure and HLA in healthy donors. Germline CDR1 reads MNHEY; CDR2 reads SMNVEV (reference sequence). The CDR3 is 15 amino acids. The J segment lost 6 bases and the V segment lost 6 bases, leaving 10 bases of the junction unmatched. The PCR used 60 Vbeta and 13 Jbeta primers. The protocol was immunoSEQ multiplex PCR, while the TCRdb copy is restricted to in-frame clones and leaves out a portion. This sample has roughly 200,000 clones, with roughly three quarters found just once. Samples came from healthy bone marrow donors. Points from the study as a whole: Fewer N-insertions than the approximately 700-donor mean were reportedly shown by an Asian-associated ancestry cluster in a later analysis. In an earlier analysis, in under 700 donors, most V segments appeared productive either ~87% or ~30% of the time. Sequences of the TCR beta chain were said to predict the HLA-A and HLA-B alleles of most subjects accurately.

This receptor was taken from a male donor in good health and CMV-seronegative. The rearrangement links TRBV27 to TRBJ2-1; 8 bases map to TRBD2. Source material: PBMCs. The CDR3 DNA reads TGTGCCAGCAGCCATCGGGAGGGCCGGGGCAATGAGCAGTTCTTC. Translated: CASSHREGRGNEQFF.